The rows below give T cell receptor beta chains drawn from one sample of a study of radiotherapy plus CTLA-4 blockade in lung cancer. Assay used: immunoSEQ multiplex PCR; TCRdb lists only in-frame clones, some missing. The sample has approximately 80,000 clones, roughly 69% seen once; the top ten hold roughly a tenth. This sample comprised peripheral blood, obtained from a patient treated with radiotherapy plus ipilimumab. These receptors came from a human donor with non-small cell lung cancer whose response to radiotherapy plus ipilimumab could not be evaluated. Each CDR3 is given with its conserved first and last residue. The D gene is left open where the match is weak. Size is omitted from some rows. Given values are once, few, many or a class for expanded clones.

v_gene: TRBV15; d_gene: TRBD2; abundance: NA; j_gene: TRBJ2-3; CDR3aa: CATSRTSPDTQYF; CDR3nt: TGTGCCACCAGCAGGACTAGCCCCGATACGCAGTATTTT
v_gene: TRBV7-2; d_gene: TRBD1; abundance: NA; j_gene: TRBJ2-2; CDR3aa: CASSFNRGDTGELFF; CDR3nt: TGTGCCAGCAGCTTTAACAGGGGGGACACCGGGGAGCTGTTTTTT
v_gene: TRBV5-1; d_gene: NA; abundance: NA; j_gene: TRBJ2-1; CDR3aa: CASSLGTGTHNEQFF; CDR3nt: TGCGCCAGCAGCTTGGGGACGGGGACTCACAATGAGCAGTTCTTC
v_gene: TRBV5-5; d_gene: TRBD1; abundance: NA; j_gene: TRBJ1-1; CDR3aa: CASSLGTGSAEAFF; CDR3nt: TGTGCCAGCAGCTTAGGGACAGGGAGTGCTGAAGCTTTCTTT
v_gene: TRBV29-1; d_gene: NA; abundance: NA; j_gene: TRBJ1-3; CDR3aa: CSVEGHFSGNTIYF; CDR3nt: TGCAGCGTTGAAGGACATTTCTCTGGAAACACCATATATTTT
v_gene: TRBV19; d_gene: NA; abundance: NA; j_gene: TRBJ2-6; CDR3aa: CASSIDLTVHSGANVLTF; CDR3nt: TGTGCCAGTAGTATAGATTTAACAGTGCACTCTGGGGCCAACGTCCTGACTTTC
v_gene: TRBV9; d_gene: NA; abundance: NA; j_gene: TRBJ1-3; CDR3aa: CASSVVAGGNTIYF; CDR3nt: TGTGCCAGCAGCGTAGTGGCAGGTGGAAACACCATATATTTT
v_gene: TRBV28; d_gene: NA; abundance: NA; j_gene: TRBJ1-5; CDR3aa: CASSFGTVFSSQPQHF; CDR3nt: TGTGCCAGCAGTTTCGGGACTGTTTTTAGCTCTCAGCCCCAGCATTTT
v_gene: TRBV19; d_gene: NA; abundance: NA; j_gene: TRBJ2-7; CDR3aa: CASSRDGTYEQYF; CDR3nt: TGTGCCAGTAGTAGAGACGGGACCTACGAGCAGTACTTC
v_gene: TRBV29-1; d_gene: NA; abundance: NA; j_gene: TRBJ1-1; CDR3aa: CSVVAGVSTEAFF; CDR3nt: TGCAGCGTTGTGGCAGGGGTGAGCACTGAAGCTTTCTTT
v_gene: TRBV4-1; d_gene: TRBD1; abundance: many; j_gene: TRBJ1-1; CDR3aa: CASRPLQGAPDTEAFF; CDR3nt: TGCGCCAGCAGACCCCTGCAGGGGGCGCCTGACACTGAAGCTTTCTTT
v_gene: TRBV11-2; d_gene: TRBD2; abundance: NA; j_gene: TRBJ2-3; CDR3aa: CASSPPAGGRTDTQYF; CDR3nt: TGTGCCAGCAGCCCCCCAGCGGGAGGGCGCACAGATACGCAGTATTTT
v_gene: TRBV5-1; d_gene: NA; abundance: NA; j_gene: TRBJ1-5; CDR3aa: CASSVGVSNQPQHF; CDR3nt: TGCGCCAGCAGCGTAGGGGTAAGCAATCAGCCCCAGCATTTT
v_gene: TRBV9; d_gene: NA; abundance: NA; j_gene: TRBJ1-1; CDR3aa: CASSHRGLLKDTEAFF; CDR3nt: TGTGCCAGCAGCCACCGAGGCTTGCTTAAGGACACTGAAGCTTTCTTT
v_gene: TRBV19; d_gene: TRBD1; abundance: NA; j_gene: TRBJ2-7; CDR3aa: CASSIPGQGIGNEQYF; CDR3nt: TGTGCCAGTAGTATTCCGGGACAGGGTATCGGAAACGAGCAGTACTTC
v_gene: TRBV27; d_gene: TRBD1; abundance: NA; j_gene: TRBJ2-7; CDR3aa: CASSFQGDEQYF; CDR3nt: TGTGCCAGCAGTTTTCAGGGGGACGAGCAGTACTTC
v_gene: TRBV10-2; d_gene: NA; abundance: NA; j_gene: TRBJ1-2; CDR3aa: CASSPTRVNYGYTF; CDR3nt: TGCGCCAGCAGCCCCACGAGGGTCAACTATGGCTACACCTTC
v_gene: TRBV21-1; d_gene: NA; abundance: many; j_gene: TRBJ1-6; CDR3aa: CARMFRSIRNSPLHF; CDR3nt: TGTGCCAGGATGTTTCGGAGCATCCGGAATTCACCCCTCCACTTT
v_gene: TRBV5-1; d_gene: NA; abundance: NA; j_gene: TRBJ2-3; CDR3aa: CASSLWLATDTQYF; CDR3nt: TGCGCCAGCAGCTTGTGGCTAGCGACAGATACGCAGTATTTT
v_gene: TRBV7-7; d_gene: TRBD2; abundance: NA; j_gene: TRBJ2-2; CDR3aa: CASSAELAGGVDTGELFF; CDR3nt: TGTGCCAGCAGCGCGGAACTAGCGGGAGGCGTGGACACCGGGGAGCTGTTTTTT
v_gene: TRBV25-1; d_gene: TRBD1; abundance: NA; j_gene: TRBJ1-2; CDR3aa: CASSGGNRGDYGYTF; CDR3nt: TGTGCCAGCAGTGGGGGGAACAGGGGGGACTATGGCTACACCTTC
v_gene: TRBV7-9; d_gene: NA; abundance: NA; j_gene: TRBJ2-5; CDR3aa: CASSRLGQPQETQYF; CDR3nt: TGTGCCAGCAGCCGCCTCGGACAGCCTCAAGAGACCCAGTACTTC